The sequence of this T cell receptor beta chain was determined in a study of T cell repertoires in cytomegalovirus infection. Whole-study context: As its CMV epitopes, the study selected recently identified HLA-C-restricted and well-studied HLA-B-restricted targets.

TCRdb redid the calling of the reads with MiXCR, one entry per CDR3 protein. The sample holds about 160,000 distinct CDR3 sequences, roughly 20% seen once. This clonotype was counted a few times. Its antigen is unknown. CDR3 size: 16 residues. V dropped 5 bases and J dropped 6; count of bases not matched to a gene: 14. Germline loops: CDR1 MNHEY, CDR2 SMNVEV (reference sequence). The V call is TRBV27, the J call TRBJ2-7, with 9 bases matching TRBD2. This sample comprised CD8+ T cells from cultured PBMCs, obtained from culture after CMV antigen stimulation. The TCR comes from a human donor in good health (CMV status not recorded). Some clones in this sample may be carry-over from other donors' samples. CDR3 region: CASSELASGVYTEQYF. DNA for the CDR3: TGTGCCAGCAGTGAACTGGCTAGCGGGGTCTATACCGAGCAGTACTTC.